This T cell receptor beta chain is from a study of blood T cell repertoires in COVID-19 (dated by TCRdb to 2020 to 2021). For the study in its entirety: The collaborator samples originated in the United States, Italy and Spain and spanned the acute and convalescent phases of COVID-19. The samples were drawn from the first 160 participants of the ongoing ImmuneRACE study and from 1,254 subjects provided by 6 global collaborators. The prospective study material was composed of cDNA or gDNA derived from T cells, B-cell-depleted T cells, or PBMCs. The repertoires were made available in a free public database intended to serve as a resource for research on the immune response to SARS-CoV-2. Where available, HLA class I and class II types were taken from metadata supplied by the sample provider and were not determined by assay-based typing. The dataset comprised deeply sampled blood TCRbeta repertoires from subjects exposed to, actively infected with, or recovered from COVID-19. The sample metadata nearly always contained a de-identified subject ID, COVID-19 status, age in years and sex. Study-wide conclusions, independent of this receptor: The quantity of clinical and demographic metadata differed by source and by participant and was supplied without curation.

This clone has at least ten counts. This clone's antigen is unknown. No much larger clone exists at a distance of one base, and base qualities are not known. In Seattle, one collaborating source enrolled patients while the infection was active and tracked those patients longitudinally over the course of disease. The collaborating institutions used their own protocols to collect whole blood in K2EDTA tubes. For TCRbeta analysis, collaborators shipped samples as frozen whole blood, isolated PBMCs, or DNA extracted from either of those sample types. TCRbeta CDR3 regions were amplified from genomic DNA using the immunoSEQ Assay, a bias-controlled multiplex PCR. Per the source publication's procedure: Within the assay, amplification of reference gene primers was used to estimate how many nucleated cells each sample contained. To quantify the absolute abundance of each unique TCRbeta CDR3 rearrangement, sequence reads were collapsed and filtered. For each sample, productive Simpson clonality was calculated by taking the square root of Simpson's diversity index across productive rearrangements. TCRdb limited this immuneACCESS table to in-frame rearrangements with V and J called. A share of clones is missing; checked studies link under half to unresolved V genes, and the rest is unexplained. For V, J and clone size, that table is used; D and trimming come from the DNA. Across this sample there are around 200,000 clones, with roughly 84% seen only once. 7% of the sample rests with the top ten.

The CDR1 and CDR2 encoded by the germline V gene are MDHEN and SYDVKM. The germline V and J ends show losses of 3 bases and 6 bases respectively, and no gene match explains 7 bases of the junction. The CDR3 has 14 amino acids, counting the end cysteine and phenylalanine. Only CDR3 DNA remains: 42 bases, in frame from the first base. This TCR was recovered from a middle-aged woman with COVID-19, enrolled during active disease. The chain is assembled from TRBV28 and TRBJ2-7; a stretch of 8 junction bases matches TRBD2. The sequenced material came from peripheral blood. The CDR3 sequence is CASSFPSGSSEQYF. Read as DNA, the sequence is TGTGCCAGCAGTTTTCCCAGCGGGAGCAGCGAGCAGTACTTC. Where the CDR3 stops, the reference TRBV28 and TRBJ2-7 genes take over; the full variable domain is DVKVTQSSRYLVKRTGEKVFLECVQDMDHENMFWYRQDPGLGLRLIYFSYDVKMKEKGDIPEGYSVSREKKERFSLILESASTNQTSMYLCASSFPSGSSEQYFGPGTRLTVT.